This T cell receptor (beta chain) was recovered during a study of response to subunit inactivated influenza vaccine. This clonotype was seen only once. Its antigen is as yet unknown. Each CDR3 protein gets one entry after TCRdb re-called the RT-PCR reads with MiXCR. The sample contains roughly 790,000 distinct CDR3 sequences, over 20% of which appear only once. Between the trimmed V and J ends, which lost 8 bases and 2 bases, there was a span of 25 bases. CDR1 is KGHDR, CDR2 SFDVKD, per germline. The CDR3 is 18 residues long. Study results and limitations: A suggestion made by the authors is that each seasonal influenza vaccination recruits few new T cells.

The source is a man aged 45-65 years who received an inactivated influenza vaccine. The chain carries TRBV24-1 and TRBJ2-3, with D possibly being TRBD1 (6 bases). The input for sequencing was PBMCs from blood, taken 4 to 6 days after vaccination. The CDR3 here is CATIEGHTVGEITDTQYF. In DNA form, the CDR3 reads TGTGCCACCATTGAGGGACACACAGTGGGGGAGATCACAGATACGCAGTATTTT.